Below, 30 T cell receptor beta chains from the same sample are listed, as sequenced in a study of monozygotic twins with inflammatory bowel disease. TCRdb derives one entry per CDR3 protein from the 5' RACE reads, leaving out DNA. Its table records around 410,000 distinct CDR3 sequences. The specimen was blood. The receptors were sampled from a human donor with ulcerative colitis or Crohn's disease, or a healthy co-twin of an affected twin (not recorded which).

The J gene is TRBJ2-1, the V gene TRBV5-1. Germline V gene lookup returns CDR1 SGHRS and CDR2 YFSETQ. The length of the CDR3 is 14 residues. CDR3 amino acids: CASRWAGRYNEQFF.

The CDR3 here is CSAYLAGLPNTGELFF. The gene calls are TRBV20-1 and TRBJ2-2; without DNA, the TCRdb call of TRBD2 cannot be checked. Germline assignment: CDR1 DFQATT and CDR2 SNEGSKA (reference sequence). The CDR3 runs to 16 residues.

V and J are TRBV6-5 and TRBJ2-1; as DNA is missing, the TRBD2 call by TCRdb cannot be tested. Germline V CDR1 and CDR2: MNHEY, SVGAGI. The CDR3 totals 15 residues. This CDR3 reads CASSVLAGGINEQFF.

The chain joins TRBV27 to TRBJ2-4; TCRdb lists TRBD1, though no DNA is available to test this call. The length of the CDR3 is 14 residues. Germline CDR1 reads MNHEY; CDR2 reads SMNVEV (reference sequence). The chain's CDR3 is CASSNRDPGDIQYF.

The chain combines TRBV11-2 with TRBJ1-1. Germline CDR1 is SGHAT and CDR2 is FQNNGV. CDR3 length: 15 residues. CDR3 amino acids: CASSLDRPGNTEAFF.

The CDR3: CASSPRTGRNEKLFF. The J gene is TRBJ1-4, the V gene TRBV27; there is no DNA to check the TCRdb D call of TRBD1. The CDR3 runs 15 residues. Germline-derived CDR1 and CDR2 are MNHEY and SMNVEV (reference sequence).

This chain's CDR3 is CASSRGKQGPHYGYTF. The chain employs TRBV21-1 and TRBJ1-2; TCRdb's D call, TRBD1, is unchecked because there is no DNA. TRBV21-1 is deemed a pseudogene. The CDR3 is 16 residues long.

The chain links TRBV7-9 to TRBJ2-5; checking the TCRdb D call of TRBD2 is not possible without DNA. This CDR3 has 17 residues. Germline V gene sequence: CDR1 SEHNR, CDR2 FQNEAQ (reference sequence). This chain's CDR3 is CASSLRGGARGQETQYF.

The rearrangement joins TRBV5-1 to TRBJ2-7. From germline, CDR1 is SGHRS and CDR2 YFSETQ. The CDR3 has 15 residues. The chain's CDR3 is CASGPGRLELYEQYF. Filled out from reference TRBV5-1 and TRBJ2-7, the complete variable domain reads KAGVTQTPRYLIKTRGQQVTLSCSPISGHRSVSWYQQTPGQGLQFLFEYFSETQRNKGNFPGRFSGRQFSNSRSEMNVSTLELGDSALYLCASGPGRLELYEQYFGPGTRLTVT.

The chain links TRBV28 to TRBJ1-4. Germline V gives CDR1 MDHEN, CDR2 SYDVKM. The CDR3 consists of 13 residues. CDR3 sequence: CASSLINGRKLFF.

The chain joins TRBV27 to TRBJ2-1; TCRdb's D call of TRBD1 is untestable without DNA. The CDR3 runs 12 residues. CDR1 MNHEY and CDR2 SMNVEV come from the germline V gene (reference sequence). CDR3 in amino acids: CASSGQHNEQFF.

The chain has TRBV7-2 and TRBJ2-7; TCRdb selects TRBD1, and the lack of DNA leaves this call unchecked. Germline V lookup: CDR1 SGHTA, CDR2 FQGNSA. The CDR3 consists of 11 residues. CDR3 in amino acids: CASSGQYEQYF.

The V call is TRBV27, the J call TRBJ2-7; TCRdb picks TRBD2, but there is no DNA to check that call. Germline V CDR1 and CDR2: MNHEY, SMNVEV (reference sequence). The CDR3 consists of 13 residues. The CDR3 is CASSRDGRNEQYF.

The CDR3 sequence: CASSSLQGPYNEQFF. The chain recombines TRBV5-1 with TRBJ2-1; without DNA, the TCRdb call of TRBD1 cannot be checked. Germline V gene sequence: CDR1 SGHRS, CDR2 YFSETQ. The CDR3 has 15 residues. The variable domain in full, completed from reference TRBV5-1 and TRBJ2-1, reads KAGVTQTPRYLIKTRGQQVTLSCSPISGHRSVSWYQQTPGQGLQFLFEYFSETQRNKGNFPGRFSGRQFSNSRSEMNVSTLELGDSALYLCASSSLQGPYNEQFFGPGTRLTVL.

The chain combines TRBV29-1 with TRBJ2-7; with no DNA, the TCRdb D assignment of TRBD1 cannot be verified. The CDR3 extends over 13 amino acids. Germline V gene lookup returns CDR1 SQVTM and CDR2 ANQGSEA. The CDR3 reads CSVEYSQGARQYF.

The V and J genes are TRBV15 and TRBJ1-2. Germline CDR1 is LNHNV and CDR2 is YYDKDF (reference sequence). There are 14 residues in the CDR3. CDR3 region: CATSRIPVDYGYTF. Full variable domain (rest looked up from reference TRBV15 and TRBJ1-2): DAMVIQNPRYQVTQFGKPVTLSCSQTLNHNVMYWYQQKSSQAPKLLFHYYDKDFNNEADTPDNFQSRRPNTSFCFLDIRSPGLGDTAMYLCATSRIPVDYGYTFGSGTRLTVV.

The J gene is TRBJ2-3, the V gene TRBV4-1. The CDR3 totals 14 residues. CDR1 is MGHRA, CDR2 YSYEKL, per germline. This chain's CDR3 is CASSPTQVTDTQYF.

This rearrangement joins TRBV19 to TRBJ2-1. The germline CDR1 and CDR2 sequences are LNHDA and SQIVND (reference sequence). CDR3 length: 14 residues. The CDR3: CASSIRLHSNEQFF.

This CDR3 reads CASSLGQVGQPQHF. The rearrangement links TRBV5-6 to TRBJ1-5; TCRdb's D call, TRBD1, is unchecked because there is no DNA. The CDR3 length is 14 residues. The germline gives CDR1 SGHDT, CDR2 YYEEEE. The full variable domain, with the rest looked up from reference TRBV5-6 and TRBJ1-5, is DAGVTQSPTHLIKTRGQQVTLRCSPKSGHDTVSWYQQALGQGPQFIFQYYEEEERQRGNFPDRFSGHQFPNYSSELNVNALLLGDSALYLCASSLGQVGQPQHFGDGTRLSIL.

This chain uses TRBV5-1 with TRBJ2-5; TCRdb gives TRBD1 as the D gene, but with no DNA this cannot be confirmed. The V gene's germline CDR1 is SGHRS and CDR2 YFSETQ. This CDR3 is built from 13 residues. CDR3 loop: CASRGQGGETQYF.

This chain uses TRBV24-1 with TRBJ1-6; lacking DNA, the TRBD1 call made by TCRdb goes unchecked. Germline CDR1 and CDR2: KGHDR and SFDVKD. CDR3 length equals 14 residues. The CDR3 loop is CATSDSGERSPLHF.

The chain has TRBV10-3 and TRBJ2-1. Per germline, CDR1 ENHRY and CDR2 SYGVKD. This CDR3 has 15 amino acids. The CDR3 loop reads CAISASRSSYNEQFF.

The J gene is TRBJ2-7, the V gene TRBV5-1; TCRdb calls TRBD2, which cannot be checked without DNA. Germline V gene data show CDR1 as SGHRS and CDR2 as YFSETQ. This CDR3 contains 16 residues. CDR3 loop: CASSLFASGNSYEQYF. Full variable domain (rest looked up from reference TRBV5-1 and TRBJ2-7): KAGVTQTPRYLIKTRGQQVTLSCSPISGHRSVSWYQQTPGQGLQFLFEYFSETQRNKGNFPGRFSGRQFSNSRSEMNVSTLELGDSALYLCASSLFASGNSYEQYFGPGTRLTVT.

V usage is TRBV10-2 and J usage is TRBJ1-5; TCRdb gives TRBD1 as the D gene, but with no DNA this cannot be confirmed. This CDR3 spans 14 amino acids. From germline, CDR1 is WSHSY and CDR2 SAAADI. This chain's CDR3 is CASSDLPGTWVQHF.

The chain is built from TRBV6-5 and TRBJ1-3; TCRdb gives TRBD1 as the D gene, but with no DNA this cannot be confirmed. Looked up from germline, CDR1 is MNHEY and CDR2 is SVGAGI. The CDR3 totals 17 residues. CDR3 amino acids: CASSPTRTISSGNTIYF.

The V call is TRBV20-1, the J call TRBJ2-7; the D gene TCRdb calls, TRBD1, cannot be checked with no DNA. The germline V gene has CDR1 DFQATT and CDR2 SNEGSKA (reference sequence). This CDR3 has 15 residues. CDR3 residues: CSAKAGTGSSYEQYF.

V gene TRBV5-4 combines with J gene TRBJ2-3; TCRdb indicates TRBD1, and absent DNA this call remains unverified. The germline V gene encodes CDR1 SGHNT and CDR2 YYREEE (reference sequence). This CDR3 region has 16 residues. CDR3 protein: CASSLGALGGTDTQYF.

V and J are TRBV20-1 and TRBJ1-2. Germline V lookup: CDR1 DFQATT, CDR2 SNEGSKA (reference sequence). CDR3 length equals 13 residues. CDR3 amino acids: CSAGDSLIRGYTF.

The chain uses TRBV10-3 and TRBJ2-5; the TCRdb call, TRBD1, lacks DNA for checking. The CDR3 is made up of 14 amino acids. Looked up from germline, CDR1 is ENHRY and CDR2 is SYGVKD. CDR3 loop: CAISAGQSRETQYF.

V is TRBV19 and J is TRBJ2-2; TCRdb returns TRBD1, unconfirmable since there is no DNA. The CDR3 sequence is 14 residues long. Germline V CDR1 and CDR2: LNHDA, SQIVND (reference sequence). CDR3 loop: CASKETGAPVELFF.